One sample yielded the 21 T cell receptor beta chains listed below, sequenced in a study of CD8 T cells in ankylosing spondylitis. MiXCR was run by TCRdb on the 5' RACE reads, yielding one entry per CDR3 protein. The profile shows 220,000 or so distinct CDR3 sequences, approximately 20% of them singletons. These receptors' antigens are unknown. Whole-study findings and limits: It appeared that ankylosing spondylitis blood was characterized by a TCR beta motif of under ten highly homologous variants.

Source material: blood, either unsorted or a sorted T cell fraction (not recorded which). The receptors were sampled from a male donor with ankylosing spondylitis.

Here the CDR3 DNA reads TGCGCCAGTCGTCCAAGGGGGCAGACTAATGAAAAACTGTTTTTT. This gives the protein CASRPRGQTNEKLFF. The V gene is TRBV4-1, the J gene TRBJ1-4; 7 bases map to TRBD1. From germline, CDR1 is MGHRA and CDR2 YSYEKL. The CDR3 covers 15 residues. V trimming: 9 bases; J trimming: 2 bases; junction bases outside the gene matches: 9.

There are a few counts of this clonotype. CDR3 amino acids: CASSYSSGGEQYF. CDR3 nucleotide sequence: TGTGCCAGCAGTTACTCGAGTGGTGGTGAGCAGTACTTC. The genes are TRBV6-5 and TRBJ2-7; D uncertain. Germline values: CDR1 MNHEY, CDR2 SVGAGI. CDR3 length: 13 residues. Trimming cost V 0 bases and J 7 bases, with 10 bases left between them.

The chain recombines TRBV7-8 with TRBJ1-1; a possible D gene is TRBD1 (5 bases). The CDR3 length is 14 residues. Germline V gene lookup returns CDR1 SGHVS and CDR2 FQNEAQ. Trimming took off 5 bases at V and 3 bases at J, with 13 bases between the two ends. In nucleotides, the CDR3 is TGTGCCAGCAGCCTCGTGAGAGGGGACACTGAAGCTTTCTTT. This sequence encodes CASSLVRGDTEAFF.

The J gene is TRBJ2-7, the V gene TRBV11-3, with 9 bases aligning to TRBD1. The germline V gene has CDR1 SGHNT and CDR2 YENEEA. V shed 5 bases, J shed 4 bases, and the junction held 9 bases outside the gene matches. This CDR3 comprises 15 residues. Here the CDR3 reads CASSPTRDREYEQYF. The CDR3 nucleotides read TGTGCCAGCAGCCCCACCCGGGACAGGGAGTACGAGCAGTACTTC.

This clonotype was recorded a few times. The chain has TRBV6-6 and TRBJ2-7, with 9 bases that match TRBD1. The germline CDR1 and CDR2 sequences are MNHNY and SVGAGI (reference sequence). The CDR3 runs to 12 residues. After removal of 9 bases from V and 5 bases from J, the junction contained 5 bases not matched to a gene. The CDR3 loop is CASSDRGNEQYF. The CDR3 DNA follows: TGTGCCAGTTCGGACAGGGGCAACGAGCAGTACTTC.

The chain links TRBV2 to TRBJ1-5; 9 positions match TRBD1. The ends lost 6 bases at V and 6 bases at J; junction bases unmatched: 15. Per germline, CDR1 SNHLY and CDR2 FYNNEI. This CDR3 comprises 17 residues. The DNA of the CDR3 is TGTGCCAGCAGCGGCGAATCATACAGGGGGCGCGGTCAGCCCCAGCATTTT. Amino acids: CASSGESYRGRGQPQHF.

This clonotype has a handful of counts. This rearrangement joins TRBV9 to TRBJ2-1; 10 nucleotides match TRBD2. The germline CDR1 and CDR2 sequences are SGDLS and YYNGEE. Trimming took 3 bases from V and 8 from J; bases not matched to a gene: 11. The CDR3 extends over 16 amino acids. CDR3 sequence (DNA): TGTGCCAGCAGCGCTAGGGGAGCGAGCGGGAGGGATGAGCAGTTCTTC. Translated, it gives CASSARGASGRDEQFF.

This clonotype was found a few times. This chain joins TRBV27 and TRBJ2-1, with 12 bases aligning to TRBD1. CDR3 length equals 14 residues. Germline lookup yields CDR1 MNHEY and CDR2 SMNVEV (reference sequence). The trim removed 4 bases at V and 6 bases at J, leaving 1 base unmatched. CDR3 protein: CASSWGQGANEQFF. As DNA, the CDR3 is TGTGCCAGCAGTTGGGGACAGGGGGCCAATGAGCAGTTCTTC.

This clonotype was counted ten times or more. The chain recombines TRBV2 with TRBJ2-1; no clear D gene. This CDR3 contains 15 residues. The germline V gene encodes CDR1 SNHLY and CDR2 FYNNEI. V lost 7 bases to trimming and J lost 1 base, with 14 bases between them. CDR3 sequence (DNA): TGTGCCAGCACCCAAAGCAGCTTATCCTACAATGAGCAGTTCTTC. Residues: CASTQSSLSYNEQFF.

This clonotype has more than one count but fewer than ten. This chain connects TRBV11-3 to TRBJ2-1; no clear D. The CDR3 is made up of 14 amino acids. V lost 4 bases and J 5 bases, leaving 12 bases between the germline ends. The germline V gene has CDR1 SGHNT and CDR2 YENEEA. The CDR3 is CASSYHSGDNEQFF. In DNA, the CDR3 is TGTGCCAGCAGCTACCACTCGGGTGACAATGAGCAGTTCTTC. The full variable domain, in which reference TRBV11-3 and TRBJ2-1 provide the parts outside the CDR3, is EAGVVQSPRYKIIEKKQPVAFWCNPISGHNTLYWYLQNLGQGPELLIRYENEEAVDDSQLPKDRFSAERLKGVDSTLKIQPAELGDSAVYLCASSYHSGDNEQFFGPGTRLTVL.

This clonotype was detected a few times. V gene TRBV3-1 combines with J gene TRBJ1-2; weak D call: TRBD1 (5 bases). The germline V and J ends were trimmed by 1 base and 3 bases, with 12 bases remaining between them. Germline V CDR1 and CDR2: LGHDT, YNNKEL (reference sequence). CDR3 length: 15 amino acids. The CDR3 region is CASSQGQGSDYGYTF. CDR3 nucleotide sequence: TGTGCCAGCAGCCAAGGCCAGGGAAGTGACTATGGCTACACCTTC.

The rearrangement uses TRBV27 and TRBJ2-7, with 7 bases lining up with TRBD2. The CDR3 has 17 amino acids. V was clipped by 3 bases and J by 1 base; unmatched bases: 12. Per germline, CDR1 MNHEY and CDR2 SMNVEV (reference sequence). The CDR3 DNA is TGTGCCAGCAGTTTTTCCTGGGAGGGGTTGCGGTCCTACGAGCAGTACTTC. This encodes CASSFSWEGLRSYEQYF.

The V and J genes are TRBV14 and TRBJ2-1, with unresolved D. With 1 base removed from V and 9 bases from J, the gap between germline ends came to 13 bases. The germline V gene encodes CDR1 SGHDN and CDR2 FVKESK. This CDR3 is built from 14 residues. The CDR3 loop is CASSQAISLSEQFF. The CDR3 nucleotides are TGTGCCAGCAGCCAAGCAATCTCGCTCAGTGAGCAGTTCTTC.

The CDR3 DNA reads as TGCAGCGTTGTCCAGATGAACACTGAAGCTTTCTTT. It codes for CSVVQMNTEAFF. The rearrangement uses TRBV29-1 and TRBJ1-1, with no clear D. V was cut by 4 bases and J by 0 bases, with 6 bases left in between. This CDR3 region has 12 residues. Germline-derived CDR1 and CDR2 are SQVTM and ANQGSEA.

The V gene is TRBV9, the J gene TRBJ1-1; 9 bases fit TRBD1. Germline V gene sequence: CDR1 SGDLS, CDR2 YYNGEE. Germline trimming cut 3 bases from V and 4 bases from J; bases unmatched to any gene: 4. This CDR3 region has 14 residues. The CDR3 nucleotides read TGTGCCAGCAGCGCGGGACAGGGTACCACTGAAGCTTTCTTT. This translates into CASSAGQGTTEAFF.

This clonotype has only a few counts. This chain connects TRBV7-8 to TRBJ1-1; D unclear. CDR3 length: 13 amino acids. CDR1 is SGHVS and CDR2 is FQNEAQ in the germline V gene. Deletions cut 3 bases from V and 4 bases from J, with 9 bases between. Written as DNA, the CDR3 is TGTGCCAGCAGCTTCTGGGGTCCCACTGAAGCTTTCTTT. It yields the protein CASSFWGPTEAFF.

This sequence joins TRBV5-6 and TRBJ2-1; 13 bases map to TRBD2. This CDR3 has 15 amino acids. Germline CDR1 is SGHDT and CDR2 is YYEEEE. V dropped 5 bases and J dropped 7; count of bases not matched to a gene: 6. The CDR3 region has the DNA TGTGCCAGCAGTCCCGGGACTAGCGGGATAAATGAGCAGTTCTTC. It yields the protein CASSPGTSGINEQFF.

The rearrangement links TRBV29-1 to TRBJ2-1; tentatively, D is TRBD2 (5 bases). Between the trimmed V and J ends, which lost 3 bases and 0 bases, there was a span of 9 bases. This CDR3 region has 14 residues. Germline CDR1 reads SQVTM; CDR2 reads ANQGSEA. CDR3 sequence reads: CSVETTSSYNEQFF. The CDR3 nucleotides are TGCAGCGTTGAGACTACAAGCTCCTACAATGAGCAGTTCTTC.

There are a few counts of this clonotype. The chain has TRBV7-8 and TRBJ2-5; 7 bases agree with TRBD2. The CDR3 length is 15 residues. Germline V CDR1 and CDR2: SGHVS, FQNEAQ. V trimming: 5 bases; J trimming: 5 bases; junction bases outside the gene matches: 11. The CDR3 is CASSPPGLEVETQYF. CDR3 DNA: TGTGCCAGCAGCCCCCCCGGACTAGAGGTGGAGACCCAGTACTTC.

The table lists this clonotype with a few counts. The rearrangement links TRBV7-9 to TRBJ1-1; D is perhaps TRBD1 (6 bases). This CDR3 has 15 residues. V was shortened by 7 bases and J by 7 bases, with 22 bases between the two germline ends. Germline V gene data show CDR1 as SEHNR and CDR2 as FQNEAQ (reference sequence). The CDR3 nucleotides read TGTGCCAGCACCCAACCATCGGGAGGGGGAAATGAAGCTTTCTTT. It encodes CASTQPSGGGNEAFF.

This clonotype occurred a few times. The chain is built from TRBV29-1 and TRBJ2-5; 9 nucleotides agree with TRBD2. The V segment lost 6 bases and the J segment 4 bases; nucleotides outside the gene matches: 6. There are 13 residues in the CDR3. The germline CDR1 and CDR2 sequences are SQVTM and ANQGSEA. This chain's CDR3 is CSVLAGVGETQYF. In DNA, the CDR3 is TGCAGCGTCTTAGCGGGAGTGGGAGAGACCCAGTACTTC.